This T cell receptor beta chain derives from a study of siplizumab effects on memory and regulatory T cells. Whole-study results and caveats: A significant reduction in alloreactive sequences traceable to unstimulated CD4+ memory cells was produced by siplizumab. Roughly 75-97% of proliferating clones (CD4+ or CD8+) could not be assigned a naive or memory phenotype. Treg-derived clones made up an average of about 68% of mappable alloreactive CD4+ clones with siplizumab and under 35% in controls.

Some clones are missing from TCRdb's copy, which holds only in-frame ones; the method was immunoSEQ multiplex PCR. Here the sample spans approximately 50,000 clones, roughly 92% being singletons. Germline CDR1 reads SGHAT; CDR2 reads FQNNGV. The CDR3 has 12 residues. Trimming shortened V by 5 bases and J by 6 bases, and 9 bases separated the two germline ends. A few counts support this clone. No antigen is known for it. This chain links TRBV11-2 with TRBJ2-3, with D maybe TRBD2 (6 bases). This sequence originates from a human donor in good health. The source material was CD8+ T cells sorted from blood. The CDR3 DNA sequence: TGTGCCAGCAGCCACGGGACTGATACGCAGTATTTT. It encodes CASSHGTDTQYF.